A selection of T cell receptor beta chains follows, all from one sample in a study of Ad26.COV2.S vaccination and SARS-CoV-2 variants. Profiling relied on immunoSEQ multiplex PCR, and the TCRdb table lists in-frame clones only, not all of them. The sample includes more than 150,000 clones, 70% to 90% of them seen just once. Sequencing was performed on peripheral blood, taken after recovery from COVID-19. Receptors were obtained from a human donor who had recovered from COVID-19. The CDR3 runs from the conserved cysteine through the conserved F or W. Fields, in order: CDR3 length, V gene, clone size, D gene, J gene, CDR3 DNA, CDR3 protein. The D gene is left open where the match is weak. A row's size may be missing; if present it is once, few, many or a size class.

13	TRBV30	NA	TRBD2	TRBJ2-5	TGTGCCTGGAGAAGACTAGCAGGGGAGACCCAGTACTTC	CAWRRLAGETQYF
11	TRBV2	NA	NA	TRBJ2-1	TGTGCCAGCAGTGAAGTCTATGAGCAGTTCTTC	CASSEVYEQFF
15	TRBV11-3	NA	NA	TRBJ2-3	TGTGCCAGCAGCTTAAAACGGGGAATGCGAGATACGCAGTATTTT	CASSLKRGMRDTQYF
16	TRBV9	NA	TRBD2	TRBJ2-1	TGTGCCAGCAGCGTAGGAGCCAGCGGGAGGGGGTTTGAGCAGTTCTTC	CASSVGASGRGFEQFF
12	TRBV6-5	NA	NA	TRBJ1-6	TGTGCCAGCAGTTACTCTGGGTCACCCCTCCACTTT	CASSYSGSPLHF
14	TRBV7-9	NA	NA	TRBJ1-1	TGTGCCAGCAGCCGGACGGTTAAAGGGACTGAAGCTTTCTTT	CASSRTVKGTEAFF
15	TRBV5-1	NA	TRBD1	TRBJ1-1	TGCGCCAGCAGCTTGAACAGGGGGTTAAGTACTGAAGCTTTCTTT	CASSLNRGLSTEAFF
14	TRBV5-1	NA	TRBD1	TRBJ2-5	TGCGCCAGCAGCCCAGGGACAGGTCAAGAGACCCAGTACTTC	CASSPGTGQETQYF
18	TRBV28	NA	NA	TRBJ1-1	TGTGCCAGCAGTTTATATCGTAGGGTACTCGCTACGAACACTGAAGCTTTCTTT	CASSLYRRVLATNTEAFF
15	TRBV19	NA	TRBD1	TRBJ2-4	TGTGCCAGTAGTATTGAGGGCGGACAGGGAAACATTCAGTACTTC	CASSIEGGQGNIQYF
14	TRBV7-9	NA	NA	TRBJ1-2	TGTGCCAGCACCGGACAGTCCGGGGGCTATGGCTACACCTTC	CASTGQSGGYGYTF
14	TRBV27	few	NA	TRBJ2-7	TGTGCCAGCAGTTTAAGAGGTGCCCCTGGCGAGCAGTACTTC	CASSLRGAPGEQYF
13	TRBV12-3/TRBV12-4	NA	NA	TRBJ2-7	TGTGCCAGCAGTTCACATGTGGGTGATGAGCAGTACTTC	CASSSHVGDEQYF
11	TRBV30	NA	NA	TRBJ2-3	TGTGCCTGGAGTGTACCAGATACGCAGTATTTT	CAWSVPDTQYF
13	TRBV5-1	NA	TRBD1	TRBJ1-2	TGCGCCAGCAGCTACAGGGGTTACTATGGCTACACCTTC	CASSYRGYYGYTF
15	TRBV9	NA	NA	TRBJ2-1	TGTGCCAGCAGCTCGCCCGGGTTCTCCTACAATGAGCAGTTCTTC	CASSSPGFSYNEQFF
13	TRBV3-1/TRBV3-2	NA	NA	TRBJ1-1	TGTGCCAGCAGCCAAGCGAGGACAGCTGAAGCTTTCTTT	CASSQARTAEAFF
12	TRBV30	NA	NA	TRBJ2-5	TGTGCCGGGAATTCCGGCCCCAAAGACCAGTACTTC	CAGNSGPKDQYF
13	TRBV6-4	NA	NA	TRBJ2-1	TGTGCCAGCAGTCAGGAAAGGGGTAATGAGCAGTTCTTC	CASSQERGNEQFF
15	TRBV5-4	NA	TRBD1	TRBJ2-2	TGTGCCAGCAGCTTTGGGACAGGGACCGGCGGGGAGCTGTTTTTT	CASSFGTGTGGELFF
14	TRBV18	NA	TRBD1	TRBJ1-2	TGTGCCAGCTCAACGACAGGGGGCGATTATGGCTACACCTTC	CASSTTGGDYGYTF
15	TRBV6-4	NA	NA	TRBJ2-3	TGTGCCAGCAGTGATGAGTTCGGGGTTGTAGATACGCAGTATTTT	CASSDEFGVVDTQYF
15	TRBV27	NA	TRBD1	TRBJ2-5	TGTGCCAGCAGTTTATCGGGACAGGGGGCAGAGACCCAGTACTTC	CASSLSGQGAETQYF
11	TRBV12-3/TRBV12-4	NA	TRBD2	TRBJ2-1	TGTGCCAGCAGTTCTAGCGGCCCCTCCCTCTTC	CASSSSGPSLF
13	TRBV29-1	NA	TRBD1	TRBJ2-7	TGCAGCGTGGCCGGGACAGGCTCCTACGAGCAGTACTTC	CSVAGTGSYEQYF
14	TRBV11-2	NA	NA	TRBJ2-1	TGTGCCAGCAGCTTAGATGGGAGGTACAATGAGCAGTTCTTC	CASSLDGRYNEQFF
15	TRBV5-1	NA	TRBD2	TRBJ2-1	TGCGCCAGCAGCTCCCAGCGGGATGATCGAAATGAGCAGTTCTTC	CASSSQRDDRNEQFF
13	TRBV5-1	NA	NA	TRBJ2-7	TGCGCCAGCAGTCCGGTAACCTCCTACGAGCAGTACTTC	CASSPVTSYEQYF
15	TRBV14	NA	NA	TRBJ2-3	TGTGCCAGCAGCAAACAGGGTGAGGGCACAGATACGCAGTATTTT	CASSKQGEGTDTQYF
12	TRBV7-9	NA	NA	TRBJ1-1	TGTGCCAGCAGCTCCTTGTACACTGAAGCTTTCTTT	CASSSLYTEAFF
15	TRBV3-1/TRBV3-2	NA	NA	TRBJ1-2	TGTGCCAGCAGCCAAGTACCAGGGCAGCACTATGGCTACACCTTC	CASSQVPGQHYGYTF
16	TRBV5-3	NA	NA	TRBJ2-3	TGTGCCAGAAGCTTCCAATGGGTCCCTCCCCCAGATACGCAGTATTTT	CARSFQWVPPPDTQYF
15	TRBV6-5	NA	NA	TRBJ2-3	TGTGCCAGCAAGCTTGCTGTAACGAAGGCTGATACGCAGTATTTT	CASKLAVTKADTQYF
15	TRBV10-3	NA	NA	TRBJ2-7	TGTGCCATCAGTGACCCCGACTCGCCGCCCTACGAGCAGTACTTC	CAISDPDSPPYEQYF
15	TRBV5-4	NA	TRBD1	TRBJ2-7	TGTGCCAGCAGCTCGTCCGGGACAGCCGGCTACGAGCAGTACTTC	CASSSSGTAGYEQYF
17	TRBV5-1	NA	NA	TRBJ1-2	TGCGCCAGCAGCTTGGTGGCACTGAGGACGGGTAACTATGGCTACACCTTC	CASSLVALRTGNYGYTF
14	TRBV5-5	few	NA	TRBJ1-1	TGTGCCAGCAGCCCTCAACCCCTGAGGGCTGAAGCTTTCTTT	CASSPQPLRAEAFF
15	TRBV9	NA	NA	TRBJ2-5	TGTGCCAGCAGCGTCGAGCAAGGGGGTGTGGAGACCCAGTACTTC	CASSVEQGGVETQYF
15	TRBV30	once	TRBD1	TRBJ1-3	TGTGCCTGGAGTGCGGGACAGAGCTCTGGAAACACCATATATTTT	CAWSAGQSSGNTIYF
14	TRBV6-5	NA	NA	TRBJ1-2	TGTGCCAGCAGTTACCGACCCTCCTCCCATGGCTACACCTTC	CASSYRPSSHGYTF
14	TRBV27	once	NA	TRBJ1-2	TGTGCCAGCAGTTTATCGCGGACACTCGGTGGCTACACCTTC	CASSLSRTLGGYTF
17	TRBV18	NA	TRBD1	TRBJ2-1	TGTGCCAGCTCACCACCGGTTTCAGACAGGGGGCGAGGTGAGCAGTTCTTC	CASSPPVSDRGRGEQFF
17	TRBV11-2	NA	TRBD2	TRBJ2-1	TGTGCCAGCAGCCGATCGGGACTAGCGGGAGAGAATGAGGTGCAGTTCTTC	CASSRSGLAGENEVQFF
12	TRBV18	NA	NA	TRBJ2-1	TGTGCCACCTTAATACACAGCAATGAGCAGTTCTTC	CATLIHSNEQFF
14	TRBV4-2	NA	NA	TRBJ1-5	TGTGCCAGCAGCCAACCCAGCGGCCGGCAGCCCCAGCATTTT	CASSQPSGRQPQHF
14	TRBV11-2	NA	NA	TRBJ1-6	TGTGCCAGCACCCATGACAGGCACACATCACCCCTCCACTTT	CASTHDRHTSPLHF
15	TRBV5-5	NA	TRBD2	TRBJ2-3	TGTGCCAGCAGCTCACTAGCGGGGGCTACAGATACGCAGTATTTT	CASSSLAGATDTQYF
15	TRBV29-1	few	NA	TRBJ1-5	TGCAGCGTGGCATTTGGGGCAGGGGACAATCAGCCCCAGCATTTT	CSVAFGAGDNQPQHF